Below are 17 T cell receptor beta chains sequenced from a single sample in a study of blood T cell repertoires in COVID-19. Profiling relied on immunoSEQ multiplex PCR, and the TCRdb table lists in-frame clones only, not all of them. The profile shows around 280,000 clones, roughly 89% of them singletons. Sequencing used PBMCs or T cells enriched from blood (not recorded which). These receptors all stem from a young woman with acute COVID-19.

In nucleotides, the CDR3 is TGTGCCAGCAGCTCCGGGACTAGCGGGACCCTATCGGGGGAGCAGTACTTC. It specifies CASSSGTSGTLSGEQYF. The chain uses TRBV6-2 or TRBV6-3 and TRBJ2-7; 13 bases align to TRBD2. This CDR3 is 17 amino acids long. CDR1 is MNHEY and CDR2 is SVGEGT in the germline V gene. V was clipped by 6 bases and J by 7 bases; unmatched bases: 15.

CDR3: CASSLGQAGYEQYF. The CDR3 nucleotides read TGTGCCAGCAGTTTAGGGCAAGCTGGCTACGAGCAGTACTTC. The genes are TRBV28 and TRBJ2-7; D is unclear. Germline V lookup: CDR1 MDHEN, CDR2 SYDVKM. The CDR3 spans 14 residues. The germline V and J ends were trimmed by 2 bases and 3 bases, with 11 bases remaining between them.

This clone has only one observation. V is TRBV7-2 and J is TRBJ1-3; D gene ambiguous. V was trimmed by 2 bases and J by 4 bases, leaving 9 bases between them. The V gene's germline CDR1 is SGHTA and CDR2 FQGNSA. There are 14 residues in the CDR3. The CDR3: CASSLRETGNTIYF. DNA of the CDR3: TGTGCCAGCAGCTTACGGGAGACGGGAAACACCATATATTTT.

The genes are TRBV28 and TRBJ1-2; the match to TRBD1 covers 9 bases. V was pared by 5 bases and J by 6 bases, with 13 bases of the junction left unmatched. CDR1 and CDR2 (germline): MDHEN, SYDVKM. The CDR3 is 16 amino acids. CDR3 sequence (DNA): TGTGCCAGCAGTCATGCCGGGACAGGGCTGTCGGATGGCTACACCTTC. Translation: CASSHAGTGLSDGYTF.

The rearrangement links TRBV5-1 to TRBJ2-3; no clear D gene. The germline V gene encodes CDR1 SGHRS and CDR2 YFSETQ. Trimming removed 7 bases from V and 1 base from J, with 7 bases in between. There are 12 residues in the CDR3. CDR3 sequence (DNA): TGCGCCAGCCGGGTAGGCACAGATACGCAGTATTTT. The encoded protein is CASRVGTDTQYF. Based on the CDR3 plus reference TRBV5-1 and TRBJ2-3, the full variable domain is KAGVTQTPRYLIKTRGQQVTLSCSPISGHRSVSWYQQTPGQGLQFLFEYFSETQRNKGNFPGRFSGRQFSNSRSEMNVSTLELGDSALYLCASRVGTDTQYFGPGTRLTVL.

The chain's CDR3 is CASILAGGPGEQFF. DNA for the CDR3: TGTGCCAGCATCCTAGCGGGAGGGCCGGGTGAGCAGTTCTTC. The J gene is TRBJ2-1, the V gene TRBV28; 12 nucleotides agree with TRBD2. CDR1 and CDR2 (germline): MDHEN, SYDVKM. V lost 7 bases to trimming and J lost 9 bases; unmatched junction nucleotides: 7. This CDR3 spans 14 amino acids.

The chain couples TRBV28 to TRBJ2-4; 8 positions match TRBD1. The CDR3 runs 14 residues. V was clipped by 6 bases and J by 9 bases; unmatched bases: 10. Germline assignment: CDR1 MDHEN and CDR2 SYDVKM. As DNA, the CDR3 is TGTGCCAGCAGGCCGGGGACAGGTTATGGCATTCAGTACTTC. Residues: CASRPGTGYGIQYF.

The chain has TRBV11-2 and TRBJ1-4; the D is unclear. The CDR3 has 13 residues. The ends were cut back, 5 bases at V and 5 bases at J, with 9 bases in the middle. CDR1 and CDR2 (germline): SGHAT, FQNNGV. The chain's CDR3 is CASSLRSNEKLFF. The CDR3 DNA reads TGTGCCAGCAGCCTCAGATCGAATGAAAAACTGTTTTTT.

The chain uses TRBV29-1 and TRBJ1-2, with D perhaps matching TRBD1 (6 bases). The V end was cut by 4 bases, the J end by 8 bases, with 8 bases between. Germline-derived CDR1 and CDR2 are SQVTM and ANQGSEA. This CDR3 has 10 residues. The CDR3 loop is CSVGGQGYTF. CDR3 sequence (DNA): TGCAGCGTTGGGGGACAAGGCTACACCTTC.

The V and J genes are TRBV10-3 and TRBJ2-7; 10 bases line up with TRBD2. Unmatched junction bases numbered 12, after V lost 9 bases and J lost 1 base. The CDR3 consists of 16 residues. CDR1 and CDR2 from the germline V gene are ENHRY and SYGVKD. The CDR3 sequence: CAIGTPAGGISYEQYF. The DNA of the CDR3 is TGTGCCATTGGAACCCCAGCGGGAGGGATTTCCTACGAGCAGTACTTC.

A single count supports this clone. The J gene is TRBJ2-1, the V gene TRBV4-1; D uncertain. This CDR3 has 12 amino acids. The V end was cut by 1 base, the J end by 13 bases, with 11 bases between. The germline V gene has CDR1 MGHRA and CDR2 YSYEKL. CDR3 protein: CASSQVGRLQFF. DNA of the CDR3: TGCGCCAGCAGCCAAGTTGGCAGGCTCCAGTTCTTC.

The V gene is TRBV11-2, the J gene TRBJ2-7; 8 nucleotides match TRBD2. V shed 5 bases and J 3 bases; nucleotides not matched to a gene: 12. CDR1 is SGHAT, CDR2 FQNNGV, per germline. CDR3 length equals 16 residues. CDR3 amino acids: CASSLLERERNYEQYF. For the CDR3, the DNA is TGTGCCAGCAGCCTTCTCGAGCGGGAGAGGAACTACGAGCAGTACTTC.

This sequence joins TRBV6-2 or TRBV6-3 and TRBJ1-1; D uncertain. The germline V and J ends were trimmed by 2 bases and 1 base, with 5 bases remaining between them. Germline CDR1 is MNHEY and CDR2 is SVGEGT. The CDR3 consists of 13 residues. This CDR3 reads CASSYQANTEAFF. DNA of the CDR3: TGTGCCAGCAGTTACCAGGCGAACACTGAAGCTTTCTTT.

This chain connects TRBV21-1 to TRBJ1-2. TRBV21-1 corresponds to a pseudogene. CDR3 size: 21 residues. CDR3 sequence (DNA): TGTGCCAGCAGCAGGGGAGGGATCTATGCGGGGATCTATGCGGCAGGCTATGGCTACACCTTC. It encodes CASSRGGIYAGIYAAGYGYTF.

CDR3 sequence: CASSLQGAASDTQYF. The CDR3, as DNA: TGTGCCAGCAGCTTACAGGGGGCCGCCTCAGATACGCAGTATTTT. The V gene is TRBV7-2, the J gene TRBJ2-3; 8 nucleotides line up with TRBD1. J was trimmed by 4 bases and V by 2 bases; bases with no gene match: 5. The germline CDR1 and CDR2 sequences are SGHTA and FQGNSA. The CDR3 is made up of 15 amino acids.

The chain employs TRBV27 and TRBJ1-1, with a possible D match to TRBD1 (6 bases). This CDR3 has 14 amino acids. Per the germline V gene, CDR1 is MNHEY and CDR2 is SMNVEV (reference sequence). The V gene lost 6 bases and the J gene lost 3 bases, with 14 bases spanning the gap. This chain's CDR3 is CASSHRAVDTEAFF. The CDR3 coding sequence is TGTGCCAGCAGCCACAGGGCTGTGGACACTGAAGCTTTCTTT.

The rearrangement uses TRBV4-3 and TRBJ1-4, with TRBD1 identical over 9 bases. Germline CDR1 LGHNA, CDR2 YSLEER. This CDR3 is 16 amino acids long. J was trimmed by 5 bases and V by 2 bases; bases with no gene match: 6. CDR3 sequence: CASSQKPQGANEKLFF. The DNA for the CDR3 is TGCGCCAGCAGCCAAAAACCACAGGGGGCCAATGAAAAACTGTTTTTT.